This paragraph covers one TCR beta chain sequence. Its matching antigen is unknown. The data are from a study of T cell repertoires in cytomegalovirus infection. The wider study: The authors used CMV epitopes that were HLA-C-restricted (recently identified) and HLA-B-restricted (well studied). Shared public TCR beta signatures pointed to both CMV infection and a matching HLA type. Study-level findings and limits: There were carriers of CMV plus the relevant HLA, and cumulative public TCR beta family frequency identified them.

TCRdb reanalysed the reads using MiXCR and keeps one entry per CDR3 protein. The sample has some 940,000 distinct CDR3 sequences; approximately 31% are singletons. The V gene's germline CDR1 is MGHRA and CDR2 YSYEKL. V was clipped by 6 bases and J by 6 bases; unmatched bases: 6. The CDR3 is 14 residues long. The sequenced sample was cultured CD8+ T cells from PBMCs, obtained from culture after CMV antigen stimulation. This TCR was sampled from a human donor in good health (CMV status not recorded). Some clones in this sample may be carry-over from other donors' samples. This chain connects TRBV4-1 to TRBJ2-2; 8 bases map to TRBD1. CDR3 protein: CASRTGQEAGELFF. CDR3 bases: TGCGCCAGCAGAACGGGACAGGAGGCCGGGGAGCTGTTTTTT.